The 31 T cell receptor beta chains below come from one sample, sequenced in a study of beta chain features in type 1 diabetes. All of the isolated RNA was reverse transcribed, so expressed TCRB transcripts were sequenced. Data came from immunoSEQ multiplex PCR; TCRdb stores just in-frame clones and leaves some out. The table lists about 19,000 clones, about 50% of them singletons, with 0.43% in the top ten. Sequencing input: stem cell memory CD4+ T cells from blood. Receptor source: a man in his late teens or twenties in good health.

This chain joins TRBV5-1 and TRBJ2-7; 8 bases match TRBD1. This CDR3 is 15 amino acids long. Losses at the gene ends were 2 bases for V and 5 bases for J; bases not matched to a gene: 9. Per germline, CDR1 SGHRS and CDR2 YFSETQ. In DNA, the CDR3 is TGCGCCAGCAGCTTCCGACAGGGGCAGTCGAACGAGCAGTACTTC. This gives the protein CASSFRQGQSNEQYF.

The chain carries TRBV28 and TRBJ2-7; 8 bases match TRBD2. Germline loops: CDR1 MDHEN, CDR2 SYDVKM. The CDR3 covers 15 residues. J was trimmed by 1 base and V by 5 bases; bases with no gene match: 7. For the CDR3, the DNA is TGTGCCAGCAGTGGGGCGGGAGGCGGGTCCTACGAGCAGTACTTC. Amino acid sequence: CASSGAGGGSYEQYF. Complete variable domain (other parts from reference TRBV28 and TRBJ2-7): DVKVTQSSRYLVKRTGEKVFLECVQDMDHENMFWYRQDPGLGLRLIYFSYDVKMKEKGDIPEGYSVSREKKERFSLILESASTNQTSMYLCASSGAGGGSYEQYFGPGTRLTVT.

The chain recombines TRBV12-5 with TRBJ1-1; 8 bases are shared with TRBD1. The CDR3 covers 21 residues. V was clipped by 0 bases and J by 4 bases; unmatched bases: 22. Per the germline V gene, CDR1 is LGHNT and CDR2 is FRNRAP. CDR3 in DNA: TGTGCTAGTGGTTTGGTATCGGCCGGAGGGATTGGACAGGGAAGTTTCACTGAAGCTTTCTTT. Translated, it gives CASGLVSAGGIGQGSFTEAFF.

The rearrangement joins TRBV9 to TRBJ2-7; TRBD1 might be the D (6 bases). The CDR3 is 15 amino acids. Trimming left V 5 bases short and J 2 bases short, with 17 bases between. Per germline, CDR1 SGDLS and CDR2 YYNGEE. CDR3 sequence: CASSHGTSLTYEQYF. CDR3 sequence (DNA): TGTGCCAGCAGTCACGGGACAAGCCTAACCTACGAGCAGTACTTC.

The chain carries TRBV5-1 and TRBJ2-5; possibly TRBD2 for D (5 bases). Germline CDR1 SGHRS, CDR2 YFSETQ. The CDR3 is 14 amino acids. Trimming removed 6 bases at V and 0 bases at J, with 12 bases between. The CDR3 DNA sequence: TGCGCCAGCAACACGGACGGGAACCAAGAGACCCAGTACTTC. Encoded protein: CASNTDGNQETQYF.

J is TRBJ1-5 and V is TRBV18; D gene uncertain. V was cut by 4 bases and J by 0 bases, with 4 bases left in between. Germline values: CDR1 KGHSH, CDR2 LQKENI. This CDR3 is 13 amino acids long. CDR3 protein: CASSLHSNQPQHF. The DNA of the CDR3 is TGTGCCAGCTCACTACATAGCAATCAGCCCCAGCATTTT.

This chain links TRBV7-2 with TRBJ2-3; D is ambiguous. V lost 4 bases to trimming and J lost 4 bases, with 9 bases between them. This CDR3 region has 13 residues. Germline CDR1 is SGHTA and CDR2 is FQGNSA. The CDR3 DNA reads as TGTGCCAGCAGCTCGTATCGGGCAGATACGCAGTATTTT. It yields the protein CASSSYRADTQYF.

Only a few counts were recorded for this clone. The chain uses TRBV5-4 and TRBJ1-1; 7 nucleotides agree with TRBD1. The germline V gene encodes CDR1 SGHNT and CDR2 YYREEE (reference sequence). The CDR3 is made up of 15 amino acids. Trimming took 1 base from V and 0 from J; bases not matched to a gene: 3. For the CDR3, the DNA is TGTGCCAGCAGCTTGACTCAGGGGGTGAACACTGAAGCTTTCTTT. The encoded protein is CASSLTQGVNTEAFF.

Concerning this clone itself: The sample carries other DNA sequences with the same CDR3. J is TRBJ2-5 and V is TRBV7-2; 7 bases match TRBD2. V was clipped by 4 bases and J by 3 bases; unmatched bases: 11. The germline V gene has CDR1 SGHTA and CDR2 FQGNSA. The CDR3 contains 16 residues. CDR3 amino acids: CASSWGGGRLKETQYF. The CDR3 region has the DNA TGTGCCAGCAGCTGGGGCGGGGGAAGATTGAAAGAGACCCAGTACTTC.

This sequence joins TRBV28 and TRBJ2-7, with 10 bases identical to TRBD2. CDR1 and CDR2 (germline): MDHEN, SYDVKM. V trimming: 2 bases; J trimming: 0 bases; junction bases outside the gene matches: 1. This CDR3 is 15 amino acids long. CDR3 in DNA: TGTGCCAGCAGTTTACTAGCGGGGGCCTCCTACGAGCAGTACTTC. Translating gives CASSLLAGASYEQYF.

The chain couples TRBV7-6 to TRBJ2-1; TRBD1 matches 9 bases. In germline, CDR1 is SGHVS, CDR2 FNYEAQ. CDR3 length equals 15 residues. J gave up 4 bases and V 5 bases, and 6 bases lay outside the gene matches. The CDR3 nucleotides read TGTGCCAGCAGCGCCGGGACAGGGAGATACAATGAGCAGTTCTTC. Translating gives CASSAGTGRYNEQFF.

In this sample, this clone turned up a few times. V and J are TRBV7-2 and TRBJ2-3, with 9 bases lining up with TRBD2. Germline V lookup: CDR1 SGHTA, CDR2 FQGNSA. With 5 bases clipped from V and 6 bases from J, the junction kept 9 bases outside the gene matches. This CDR3 is 15 amino acids long. CDR3 nucleotide sequence: TGTGCCAGCAGCAAAGTAGCGGGAGTGGCGGATACGCAGTATTTT. This codes for CASSKVAGVADTQYF.

The genes are TRBV18 and TRBJ2-3; 8 positions agree with TRBD2. Germline V gene lookup returns CDR1 KGHSH and CDR2 LQKENI. There are 16 residues in the CDR3. Trimming cost V 3 bases and J 2 bases; bases outside gene matches: 7. The CDR3 here is CASSPVTSANTDTQYF. In DNA form, the CDR3 reads TGTGCCAGCTCACCGGTGACTAGCGCCAACACAGATACGCAGTATTTT.

The count of this clone is one. The genes are TRBV6-5 and TRBJ1-1; weak D call: TRBD1 (5 bases). V was trimmed by 8 bases and J by 0 bases, leaving 13 bases between them. This CDR3 contains 14 residues. The V gene's germline CDR1 is MNHEY and CDR2 SVGAGI. CDR3 loop: CASGQRGMNTEAFF. As DNA, the CDR3 is TGTGCCAGCGGACAACGGGGGATGAACACTGAAGCTTTCTTT.

This clone was seen a single time. The chain links TRBV7-2 to TRBJ2-3; 8 bases line up with TRBD2. V trimming: 5 bases; J trimming: 6 bases; junction bases outside the gene matches: 10. This CDR3 contains 15 residues. CDR1 and CDR2 from the germline V gene are SGHTA and FQGNSA. CDR3: CASSAGTSRSDTQYF. CDR3 nucleotide sequence: TGTGCCAGCAGCGCCGGGACTAGTAGGTCGGATACGCAGTATTTT.

In this sample, this clone turned up a few times. The chain recombines TRBV7-8 with TRBJ2-1; a possible D gene is TRBD1 (5 bases). Per the germline V gene, CDR1 is SGHVS and CDR2 is FQNEAQ. V was cut by 1 base and J by 4 bases, with 8 bases left in between. The CDR3 sequence is 14 residues long. The CDR3 coding sequence is TGTGCCAGCAGCTTAGGCAGGGCGTACAATGAGCAGTTCTTC. This translates into CASSLGRAYNEQFF.

The V and J genes are TRBV28 and TRBJ2-3; 11 positions match TRBD2. Germline loops: CDR1 MDHEN, CDR2 SYDVKM. The V segment lost 5 bases and the J segment 4 bases; nucleotides outside the gene matches: 8. The CDR3 length is 16 residues. Here the CDR3 DNA reads TGTGCCAGCAGTCAACCTACTAGCGGGGGCGCAGATACGCAGTATTTT. It yields the protein CASSQPTSGGADTQYF. Complete variable domain (other parts from reference TRBV28 and TRBJ2-3): DVKVTQSSRYLVKRTGEKVFLECVQDMDHENMFWYRQDPGLGLRLIYFSYDVKMKEKGDIPEGYSVSREKKERFSLILESASTNQTSMYLCASSQPTSGGADTQYFGPGTRLTVL.

The chain carries TRBV9 and TRBJ2-2; TRBD2 matches 7 bases. This CDR3 comprises 15 residues. CDR1 SGDLS and CDR2 YYNGEE come from the germline V gene. V gave up 0 bases and J gave up 7 bases; unmatched junction bases: 6. CDR3 protein: CASSVDLAEHGELFF. CDR3 DNA sequence: TGTGCCAGCAGCGTAGATCTAGCGGAGCACGGGGAGCTGTTTTTT.

The V gene is TRBV6-6, the J gene TRBJ2-3, with TRBD2 matching over 10 bases. The junction had 3 bases not matched to a gene; V was cut back by 2 bases and J by 1 base. The germline gives CDR1 MNHNY, CDR2 SVGAGI (reference sequence). The CDR3 length is 16 residues. CDR3 sequence reads: CASSYTGLAGTDTQYF. DNA for the CDR3: TGTGCCAGCAGTTACACAGGACTAGCGGGCACAGATACGCAGTATTTT.

The V gene is TRBV30, the J gene TRBJ2-5, with D possibly matching TRBD2 (6 bases). The CDR3 is 15 residues long. Germline-derived CDR1 and CDR2 are GTSNPN and SVGIG (reference sequence). The V and J ends lost 3 bases and 2 bases respectively, with 16 bases between them. CDR3 DNA sequence: TGTGCCTGGAGCGGGGCCTGGGGGGAGCAAGAGACCCAGTACTTC. It codes for CAWSGAWGEQETQYF.

This clone came up a few times. V is TRBV18 and J is TRBJ2-5; the D gene is possibly TRBD1 (6 bases). Germline CDR1 reads KGHSH; CDR2 reads LQKENI. V shed 3 bases and J shed 4 bases, with 12 bases lying between them. CDR3 length: 14 amino acids. CDR3 amino acids: CASSPRGPPETQYF. CDR3 bases: TGTGCCAGCTCACCCAGGGGTCCCCCAGAGACCCAGTACTTC.

This clone has more than one count but fewer than ten. The V call is TRBV7-9, the J call TRBJ2-5, with 7 bases matching TRBD1. Trimming removed 5 bases from V and 0 bases from J; junction bases left unmatched: 12. The CDR3 is 17 amino acids. Per the germline V gene, CDR1 is SEHNR and CDR2 is FQNEAQ (reference sequence). The CDR3 here is CASSPTTGVLYQETQYF. In DNA, the CDR3 is TGTGCCAGCAGCCCGACCACAGGGGTTTTGTACCAAGAGACCCAGTACTTC. The whole variable domain, remainder taken from reference TRBV7-9 and TRBJ2-5, is DTGVSQNPRHKITKRGQNVTFRCDPISEHNRLYWYRQTLGQGPEFLTYFQNEAQLEKSRLLSDRFSAERPKGSFSTLEIQRTEQGDSAMYLCASSPTTGVLYQETQYFGPGTRLLVL.

The gene calls are TRBV14 and TRBJ2-1; D uncertain. V lost 6 bases and J lost 2, with 14 bases in between. The germline V gene encodes CDR1 SGHDN and CDR2 FVKESK. This CDR3 has 15 residues. CDR3 region: CASRSTRNPYNEQFF. CDR3 DNA sequence: TGTGCCAGCAGGTCTACGCGGAATCCCTACAATGAGCAGTTCTTC.

This clone was seen only a few times. This chain links TRBV7-2 with TRBJ2-7, with D possibly matching TRBD2 (6 bases). This CDR3 region has 18 residues. The V gene lost 0 bases and the J gene lost 0 bases, with 18 bases spanning the gap. In germline, CDR1 is SGHTA, CDR2 FQGNSA. CDR3 coding DNA: TGTGCCAGCAGCTTAGCGCTAGGGCGGGGAGATAGCTCCTACGAGCAGTACTTC. Its translation: CASSLALGRGDSSYEQYF.

The chain employs TRBV28 and TRBJ2-3, with D possibly being TRBD2 (6 bases). Germline V CDR1 and CDR2: MDHEN, SYDVKM. The CDR3 loop spans 15 amino acids. V lost 7 bases and J lost 2, with 16 bases in between. This CDR3 reads CASTSPAGTTDTQYF. The CDR3 nucleotides are TGTGCCAGCACCTCCCCCGCGGGGACCACAGATACGCAGTATTTT.

The rearrangement links TRBV9 to TRBJ2-3; D is possibly TRBD2 (5 bases). The V gene's germline CDR1 is SGDLS and CDR2 YYNGEE. Trimming removed 3 bases at V and 7 bases at J, with 15 bases between. The CDR3 covers 14 residues. The CDR3 here is CASSATAEVNTQYF. CDR3 DNA: TGTGCCAGCAGCGCAACAGCGGAAGTAAATACGCAGTATTTT.

The chain couples TRBV4-3 to TRBJ1-1, with D possibly being TRBD1 (5 bases). Trimming left V 4 bases short and J 1 base short, with 10 bases between. The V gene's germline CDR1 is LGHNA and CDR2 YSLEER. CDR3 length equals 14 residues. In nucleotides, the CDR3 is TGCGCCAGCAGCCGCCCCGGGGGGAACACTGAAGCTTTCTTT. This sequence encodes CASSRPGGNTEAFF.

This clone has just a few counts. The chain uses TRBV5-1 and TRBJ2-7, with TRBD2 matching 12 bases. The trim removed 0 bases at V and 2 bases at J, leaving 6 bases unmatched. Looked up from germline, CDR1 is SGHRS and CDR2 is YFSETQ. The CDR3 contains 17 residues. The CDR3 region is CASSLATLAGGAYEQYF. The CDR3 DNA is TGCGCCAGCAGCTTGGCCACACTAGCGGGAGGTGCCTACGAGCAGTACTTC. Based on the CDR3 plus reference TRBV5-1 and TRBJ2-7, the full variable domain is KAGVTQTPRYLIKTRGQQVTLSCSPISGHRSVSWYQQTPGQGLQFLFEYFSETQRNKGNFPGRFSGRQFSNSRSEMNVSTLELGDSALYLCASSLATLAGGAYEQYFGPGTRLTVT.

This clone came up a few times. The chain carries TRBV5-4 and TRBJ2-7, with D perhaps matching TRBD2 (6 bases). The V gene lost 4 bases and the J gene lost 2 bases, with 10 bases spanning the gap. Germline V gene data show CDR1 as SGHNT and CDR2 as YYREEE (reference sequence). The CDR3 extends over 13 amino acids. This CDR3 is CASSLTGAYEQYF. The CDR3, as DNA: TGTGCCAGCAGCCTAACGGGAGCCTACGAGCAGTACTTC.

This chain uses TRBV9 with TRBJ1-6, with TRBD1 identical over 9 bases. Germline-derived CDR1 and CDR2 are SGDLS and YYNGEE. This CDR3 is 15 amino acids long. V lost 4 bases to trimming and J lost 5 bases; unmatched junction nucleotides: 4. The CDR3 here is CASSTTGGNNSPLHF. The CDR3 DNA reads TGTGCCAGCAGCACCACAGGGGGCAATAATTCACCCCTCCACTTT. The variable domain in full, with the rest retrieved from reference TRBV9 and TRBJ1-6, is DSGVTQTPKHLITATGQRVTLRCSPRSGDLSVYWYQQSLDQGLQFLIQYYNGEERAKGNILERFSAQQFPDLHSELNLSSLELGDSALYFCASSTTGGNNSPLHFGNGTRLTVT.

This chain connects TRBV19 to TRBJ2-1; 11 nucleotides line up with TRBD2. The germline gives CDR1 LNHDA, CDR2 SQIVND (reference sequence). V was clipped by 5 bases and J by 10 bases; unmatched bases: 10. This CDR3 spans 15 amino acids. CDR3 DNA: TGTGCCAGTAGTCCCCGGCTAGCGGGGGGCTTGGAGCAGTTCTTC. Amino acid sequence: CASSPRLAGGLEQFF.